The rows below give T cell receptor beta chains drawn from one sample of a study of T cell changes during pregnancy in multiple sclerosis. Profiled with immunoSEQ multiplex PCR; TCRdb holds only in-frame clones, not every one. The sample lists about 110,000 clones, around nine tenths occurring once. The source material was peripheral blood, sampled in the third trimester of pregnancy. All receptors come from a female donor with multiple sclerosis, enrolled in a pregnancy study. The CDR3 runs from the conserved cysteine through the conserved F or W. Each record gives: V gene, CDR3 protein.

TRBV7-6	CASSLTGTGKETQYF
TRBV29-1	CSARDRGQAGNTIYF
TRBV4-2	CASSQDLRQGGGNTIYF
TRBV7-9	CASSPRQYEQYF
TRBV4-1	CASSQTRQGYNSPLHF
TRBV7-3	CASSLRAGGHTDTQYF
TRBV28	CASSLGGRDTEAFF
TRBV6-4	CASSASAGVNYGYTF
TRBV6-6	CASSPFGVGTEAFF
TRBV19	CASSILANYGEQYF
TRBV5-1	CASSLAGLSSYEQYF
TRBV30	CAWSTGQNEKLFF
TRBV5-6	CASSSRGVMNTEAFF
TRBV16	CASSQSGGVIEAFF
TRBV5-1	CASSTGTSGATTDEQFF
TRBV27	CASRPNRFLLSYNEQFF
TRBV30	CAWSVLLAGGPVDTQYF
TRBV5-1	CASSRTTGREQYF
TRBV27	CASSPGWGDSTDTQYF
TRBV10-3	CAPLVGGRRNGYTF
TRBV2	CASMRDIGYVNTEAFF
TRBV18	CASSPRSAANTEAFF
TRBV27	CASSTPGSTSYEQYF
TRBV2	CASSESGGRSPLHF
TRBV18	CASSPNTGAINEKLFF
TRBV5-1	CASSWTGTENSPLHF
TRBV6-1	CASSDGGFSGNTIYF
TRBV10-3	CAISGSPGESGNTIYF
TRBV27	CASSYGGYTGELFF
TRBV29-1	CSVDSSGGPQETQYF
TRBV10-3	CAIGQGPGNTIYF
TRBV5-1	CASSPRTGWDYGYTF
TRBV5-1	CASSLGLAGGGTQYF
TRBV5-6	CASSFPGTGIAYGYTF
TRBV19	CASSIAEVNYGYTF
TRBV2	CASSVRGPSTDTQYF
TRBV5-1	CASSLRSSQGGDTEAFF
TRBV6-1	CASSEARVVSPLHF
TRBV29-1	CSVGPLLSYNEQFF
TRBV6-5	CASSSPQVPPYEQYF
TRBV23-1	CASSQRTGAYRETQYF
TRBV7-9	CASSFPQGKGYNEQFF
TRBV7-8	CASSRRAYNEQFF
TRBV29-1	CSVEQGNYGYTF
TRBV19	CASSMDTLSPLHF
TRBV30	CAWNPGLAGGTDEQFF